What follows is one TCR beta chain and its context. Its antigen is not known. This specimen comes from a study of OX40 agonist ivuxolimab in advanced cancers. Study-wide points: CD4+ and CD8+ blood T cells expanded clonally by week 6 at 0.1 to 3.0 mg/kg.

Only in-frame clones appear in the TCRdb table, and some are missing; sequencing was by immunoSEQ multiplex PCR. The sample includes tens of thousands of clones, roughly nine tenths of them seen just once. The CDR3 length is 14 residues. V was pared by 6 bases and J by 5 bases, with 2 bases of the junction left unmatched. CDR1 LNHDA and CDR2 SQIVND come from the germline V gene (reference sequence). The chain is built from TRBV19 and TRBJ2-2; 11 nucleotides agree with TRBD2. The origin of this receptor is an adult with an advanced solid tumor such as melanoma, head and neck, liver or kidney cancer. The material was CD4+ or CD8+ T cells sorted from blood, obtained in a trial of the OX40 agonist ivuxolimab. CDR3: CASRTSGRTGELFF. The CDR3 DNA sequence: TGTGCCAGTAGAACTAGCGGGAGAACCGGGGAGCTGTTTTTT.